The table lists the clone carrying this TCR beta chain with a count of one. Germline assignment: CDR1 SGHTA and CDR2 FQGNSA. V was cut by 3 bases and J by 5 bases, with 8 bases left in between. The CDR3 covers 12 residues. This record comes from a study of T cell clones after liver transplantation. TCRdb's copy holds only in-frame clones and misses some; the assay was immunoSEQ multiplex PCR. Of 70,000 to 80,000 clones listed, 90% were seen once; the top ten hold 2.7%. V and J are TRBV7-2 and TRBJ2-7, with D uncertain. The receptor comes from a human donor who received a liver transplant. Sequences were derived from CD4+ T cells from blood, sampled before liver transplant. The chain's CDR3 is CASSLTRHEQYF. The CDR3 DNA reads as TGTGCCAGCAGCTTGACCCGGCACGAGCAGTACTTC.